The 21 T cell receptor beta chains reported below all come from one sample, sequenced in a study of STAT5B mutations in CD4+ large granular lymphocyte leukemia. Here immunoSEQ multiplex PCR was the method, and the copy in TCRdb shows in-frame clones only, minus some. The sample consists of about 31,000 clones, roughly 70% of them appearing once. The material sequenced was CD4+ T cells from blood buffy coats. These receptors originate from a human donor in good health.

This chain connects TRBV20-1 to TRBJ2-7; D unclear. V lost 6 bases and J 5 bases, leaving 11 bases between the germline ends. Germline V gene sequence: CDR1 DFQATT, CDR2 SNEGSKA (reference sequence). CDR3 length equals 11 residues. The CDR3 loop reads CSARDGDEQYF. In DNA form, the CDR3 reads TGCAGTGCCCGTGATGGGGACGAGCAGTACTTC.

This chain joins TRBV25-1 and TRBJ2-7, with 8 bases fitting TRBD1. The CDR3 runs to 16 residues. Trimming took 2 bases from V and 4 from J; bases not matched to a gene: 10. The V gene's germline CDR1 is MGHDK and CDR2 SYGVNS. The CDR3 here is CASSEHAGQGKYEQYF. The CDR3 DNA reads TGTGCCAGCAGTGAACACGCCGGACAGGGAAAATACGAGCAGTACTTC.

This chain uses TRBV15 with TRBJ1-3; no clear D. Trimming removed 8 bases at V and 1 base at J, with 12 bases between. This CDR3 spans 14 amino acids. CDR1 and CDR2 from the germline V gene are LNHNV and YYDKDF (reference sequence). CDR3 residues: CATEISGSGNTIYF. The CDR3 DNA reads as TGTGCCACCGAGATCTCTGGGTCTGGAAACACCATATATTTT.

V and J are TRBV7-9 and TRBJ1-6, with 7 bases identical to TRBD1. The CDR3 is made up of 15 amino acids. Germline-derived CDR1 and CDR2 are SEHNR and FQNEAQ (reference sequence). V was clipped by 4 bases and J by 8 bases; unmatched bases: 8. The CDR3: CASSSGTVVDSPLHF. CDR3 nucleotide sequence: TGTGCCAGCAGCTCAGGGACAGTAGTGGATTCACCCCTCCACTTT.

The V and J genes are TRBV28 and TRBJ1-1; 10 bases align to TRBD1. V lost 3 bases and J lost 0; bases outside the gene matches: 19. The germline V gene encodes CDR1 MDHEN and CDR2 SYDVKM. The CDR3 spans 21 residues. CDR3 nucleotide sequence: TGTGCCAGCAGTTTTCCGACCGGGACAGGGGTAGGTAGAACCATGAACACTGAAGCTTTCTTT. It is translated as CASSFPTGTGVGRTMNTEAFF.

This clone was detected once. The gene calls are TRBV7-2 and TRBJ1-6; D remains ambiguous. V was pared by 1 base and J by 6 bases, with 7 bases between. This CDR3 is 14 amino acids long. CDR1 and CDR2 (germline): SGHTA, FQGNSA. The CDR3, as DNA: TGTGCCAGCAGCTTAGACCGGATTAATTCACCCCTCCACTTT. Translation: CASSLDRINSPLHF.

This chain joins TRBV11-2 and TRBJ2-5, with 11 bases matching TRBD1. The germline CDR1 and CDR2 sequences are SGHAT and FQNNGV. The CDR3 runs 16 residues. V was pared by 2 bases and J by 3 bases, with 5 bases of the junction left unmatched. CDR3 DNA: TGTGCCAGCAGCTTAAGAGGGACAGGGGGGGAAGAGACCCAGTACTTC. It is translated as CASSLRGTGGEETQYF.

The chain carries TRBV16 and TRBJ2-7, with D uncertain. This CDR3 spans 13 amino acids. Germline CDR1 reads KGHSY; CDR2 reads FQNENV. Deletions cut 5 bases from V and 6 bases from J, with 14 bases between. This CDR3 reads CASSARLSPEQYF. The CDR3 DNA is TGTGCCAGCAGCGCCCGACTTTCGCCCGAGCAGTACTTC.

V usage is TRBV9 and J usage is TRBJ2-3, with TRBD2 matching over 7 bases. V gave up 0 bases and J gave up 14 bases; unmatched junction bases: 15. The CDR3 totals 15 residues. Germline V gene data show CDR1 as SGDLS and CDR2 as YYNGEE. Here the CDR3 reads CASSVEPRGGPRVYF. CDR3 DNA: TGTGCCAGCAGCGTAGAGCCCCGCGGGGGACCGCGTGTGTATTTT. The variable domain in full, completed from reference TRBV9 and TRBJ2-3, reads DSGVTQTPKHLITATGQRVTLRCSPRSGDLSVYWYQQSLDQGLQFLIQYYNGEERAKGNILERFSAQQFPDLHSELNLSSLELGDSALYFCASSVEPRGGPRVYFGPGTRLTVL.

The chain carries TRBV9 and TRBJ1-4, with D maybe TRBD1 (5 bases). Trimming shortened V by 3 bases and J by 3 bases, and 12 bases separated the two germline ends. The CDR3 spans 15 residues. Germline CDR1 SGDLS, CDR2 YYNGEE. The CDR3 DNA reads TGTGCCAGCAGCGCCGGGGGGACTGCTAATGAAAAACTGTTTTTT. This sequence encodes CASSAGGTANEKLFF.

The chain employs TRBV19 and TRBJ1-4; the match to TRBD1 covers 10 bases. This CDR3 comprises 15 residues. Unmatched junction bases numbered 9, after V lost 6 bases and J lost 8 bases. Germline CDR1 is LNHDA and CDR2 is SQIVND (reference sequence). The CDR3 region has the DNA TGTGCCAGTAGGAGGACAGGGGGTTCGGAAGAAAAACTGTTTTTT. Its protein is CASRRTGGSEEKLFF. Full variable domain (remainder filled in from reference TRBV19 and TRBJ1-4): DGGITQSPKYLFRKEGQNVTLSCEQNLNHDAMYWYRQDPGQGLRLIYYSQIVNDFQKGDIAEGYSVSREKKESFPLTVTSAQKNPTAFYLCASRRTGGSEEKLFFGSGTQLSVL.

This clone occurred a few times. The chain couples TRBV10-1 to TRBJ2-1, with D maybe TRBD2 (5 bases). V dropped 4 bases and J dropped 6 bases, with 10 bases sitting between them. CDR3 size: 13 residues. Per the germline V gene, CDR1 is WNHNN and CDR2 is SYGVQD (reference sequence). The chain's CDR3 is CASSVGNPNEQFF. CDR3 DNA sequence: TGCGCCAGCAGTGTCGGGAACCCCAATGAGCAGTTCTTC.

The rearrangement uses TRBV18 and TRBJ1-2; the match to TRBD1 covers 8 bases. The CDR3 runs 20 residues. CDR1 and CDR2 from the germline V gene are KGHSH and LQKENI. V gave up 3 bases and J gave up 0 bases; unmatched junction bases: 18. The CDR3 is CASSPTPSGGDPSTNYGYTF. CDR3 in DNA: TGTGCCAGCTCACCCACCCCCTCAGGGGGCGATCCTTCCACTAACTATGGCTACACCTTC.

The chain links TRBV2 to TRBJ1-4; TRBD1 matches 7 bases. Germline values: CDR1 SNHLY, CDR2 FYNNEI. The CDR3 totals 13 residues. The J segment lost 7 bases and the V segment lost 7 bases, leaving 6 bases of the junction unmatched. As DNA, the CDR3 is TGTGCCAGCAACAGGGGAAGTGGTGAAAAACTGTTTTTT. Translation: CASNRGSGEKLFF.

The chain links TRBV5-4 to TRBJ2-7, with 9 bases matching TRBD1. Germline V gene lookup returns CDR1 SGHNT and CDR2 YYREEE (reference sequence). CDR3 size: 16 residues. V shed 3 bases and J 0 bases; nucleotides not matched to a gene: 7. This CDR3 reads CASSSGGQGYSYEQYF. CDR3 DNA: TGTGCCAGCAGCTCGGGGGGACAGGGATACTCCTACGAGCAGTACTTC. The full variable domain, with the rest looked up from reference TRBV5-4 and TRBJ2-7, is ETGVTQSPTHLIKTRGQQVTLRCSSQSGHNTVSWYQQALGQGPQFIFQYYREEENGRGNFPPRFSGLQFPNYSSELNVNALELDDSALYLCASSSGGQGYSYEQYFGPGTRLTVT.

This rearrangement joins TRBV15 to TRBJ1-2; D uncertain. The CDR3 has 14 amino acids. CDR1 LNHNV and CDR2 YYDKDF come from the germline V gene (reference sequence). V gave up 0 bases and J gave up 3 bases, with 8 bases separating them. CDR3 bases: TGTGCCACCAGCAGAGACCGGACGGACTATGGCTACACCTTC. Translating gives CATSRDRTDYGYTF.

There are a few counts of this clone. CDR3 bases: TGTGCCAGCAGCCACGGATTTAGGGGGGCAACAGATACGCAGTATTTT. Translated: CASSHGFRGATDTQYF. V and J are TRBV7-9 and TRBJ2-3; D assignment may be TRBD1 or TRBD2 (6 bases each). Trimming shortened V by 5 bases and J by 3 bases, and 18 bases separated the two germline ends. This CDR3 is 16 amino acids long. Germline V lookup: CDR1 SEHNR, CDR2 FQNEAQ (reference sequence).

This clone was counted between two and nine times. CDR3: CASSSGWDSNYGYTF. CDR3 sequence (DNA): TGTGCCAGCAGCTCTGGGTGGGATTCAAACTATGGCTACACCTTC. The V call is TRBV5-5, the J call TRBJ1-2; D uncertain. The CDR3 extends over 15 amino acids. The germline V gene has CDR1 SGHKS and CDR2 YYEKEE (reference sequence). The germline V and J ends were trimmed by 3 bases and 2 bases, with 14 bases remaining between them.

This chain links TRBV27 with TRBJ1-4, with D possibly matching TRBD1 (6 bases). The CDR3 consists of 16 residues. The germline V and J ends were trimmed by 6 bases and 7 bases, with 21 bases remaining between them. CDR1 and CDR2 from the germline V gene are MNHEY and SMNVEV (reference sequence). Here the CDR3 reads CASRPLSGARVEKLFF. DNA of the CDR3: TGTGCCAGCAGACCCCTCTCAGGGGCTCGGGTTGAAAAACTGTTTTTT. Together with reference TRBV27 and TRBJ1-4, the CDR3 gives the full variable domain: EAQVTQNPRYLITVTGKKLTVTCSQNMNHEYMSWYRQDPGLGLRQIYYSMNVEVTDKGDVPEGYKVSRKEKRNFPLILESPSPNQTSLYFCASRPLSGARVEKLFFGSGTQLSVL.

This chain uses TRBV9 with TRBJ1-3, with D unresolved. Germline-derived CDR1 and CDR2 are SGDLS and YYNGEE. The V and J ends lost 4 bases and 2 bases respectively, with 16 bases between them. This CDR3 spans 16 amino acids. CDR3 in amino acids: CASSPPGSGTGNTIYF. CDR3 bases: TGTGCCAGCAGCCCCCCGGGTTCGGGGACTGGAAACACCATATATTTT.

The chain couples TRBV6-1 to TRBJ2-7; D is unresolved. Trimming stripped 1 base from V and 6 bases from J, with 10 bases between. The germline V gene has CDR1 MNHNS and CDR2 SASEGT. This CDR3 has 13 residues. The CDR3 DNA reads as TGTGCCAGCAGTGAAGGACGGGCAACCGAGCAGTACTTC. Protein sequence: CASSEGRATEQYF.